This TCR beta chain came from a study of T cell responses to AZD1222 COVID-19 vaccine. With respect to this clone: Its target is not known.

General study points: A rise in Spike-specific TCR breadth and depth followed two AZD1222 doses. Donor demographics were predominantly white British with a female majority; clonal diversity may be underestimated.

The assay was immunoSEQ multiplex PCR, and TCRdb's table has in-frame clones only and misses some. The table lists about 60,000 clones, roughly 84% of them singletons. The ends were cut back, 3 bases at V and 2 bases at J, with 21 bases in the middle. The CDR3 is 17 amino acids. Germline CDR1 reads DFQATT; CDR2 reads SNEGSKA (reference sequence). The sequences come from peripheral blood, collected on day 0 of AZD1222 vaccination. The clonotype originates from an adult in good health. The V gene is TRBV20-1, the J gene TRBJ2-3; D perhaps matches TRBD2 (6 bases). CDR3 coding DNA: TGCAGTGCTAGTCCCCCTGCTCGGGGGATTAACACAGATACGCAGTATTTT. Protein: CSASPPARGINTDTQYF.